This T cell receptor (beta chain) was captured by sequencing in a study of T cells in Graves' hyperthyroidism and ophthalmopathy. The table lists this clonotype with many counts. Its antigen is as yet unknown. Findings of the study overall: A model of 13 V-J features distinguished ophthalmopathy from stable hyperthyroidism.

The source material, RNA transcripts, was used to amplify TCR beta CDR3 regions. Initially, a first-round RT-PCR of the TCR CDR3 employed the HTBI primer set. TCRdb re-called the multiplex PCR reads with MiXCR, one entry per CDR3 protein. This repertoire shows under 350,000 distinct CDR3 sequences, 21% found once; its top ten account for about 50%. The CDR3 runs to 13 residues. Germline lookup yields CDR1 MNHEY and CDR2 SVGAGI. Trimming at V came to 6 bases and at J to 3 bases, leaving 4 bases not matched to a gene. This chain uses TRBV6-5 with TRBJ1-2, with 7 bases lining up with TRBD1. The clonotype originates from a woman aged 50 to 65 with Graves' hyperthyroidism. Source material: blood. In DNA, the CDR3 is TGTGCCAGCAGGAGAGGGACAGACTATGGCTACACCTTC. Translating it yields CASRRGTDYGYTF.